This T cell receptor beta chain was retrieved from a study of blood T cell repertoires in COVID-19. Study summary: Acute-phase and convalescent COVID-19 samples originated in the United States, Italy and Spain. T cells, B-cell-depleted T cells, or PBMCs provided the cDNA or gDNA that served as material.

Original analysis: Estimates of nucleated cell counts were drawn from the amplification of reference gene primers. Using immunoSEQ multiplex PCR, the repertoire was profiled, and TCRdb retains in-frame clones only, with some absent. V and J calls and clone size are copied from that table; D and trimming were computed from the DNA. The sample includes around 160,000 clones, 88% of them seen just once. Germline loops: CDR1 SEHNR, CDR2 FQNEAQ (reference sequence). Trimming cost V 5 bases and J 2 bases, with 13 bases left between them. This CDR3 has 14 residues. This TCR was sampled from a human donor in a cohort sampled during active COVID-19. The sample taken for sequencing was peripheral blood. V gene TRBV7-9 combines with J gene TRBJ2-7; D unresolved. The CDR3 sequence: CASSPGGPPYEQYF. CDR3 bases: TGTGCCAGCAGCCCCGGCGGTCCGCCCTACGAGCAGTACTTC.